The clone carrying this TCR beta chain was observed a handful of times. Its target is unknown. The data originate from a study of T cells in Graves' hyperthyroidism and ophthalmopathy. General study results and limits: Most clonotypes expanded in the thyroid (above 0.001) were also present in blood.

Amplified regions were TCR beta CDR3 sequences from RNA transcripts. A set of HTBI primers served as the primers for a first-round RT-PCR of the TCR CDR3. TCRdb re-called the multiplex PCR reads through MiXCR, storing one row per CDR3 protein. Of about 200,000 distinct CDR3 sequences in the sample, about a sixth are singletons; the top ten hold 40% to 65%. The ends lost 5 bases at V and 3 bases at J; junction bases unmatched: 7. Germline CDR1 SEHNR, CDR2 FQNEAQ (reference sequence). The CDR3 runs to 14 residues. V usage is TRBV7-9 and J usage is TRBJ2-7, with TRBD1 matching over 7 bases. The sequence was collected from a woman between 45 and 65 years old with Graves' hyperthyroidism. The sequenced sample was blood. CDR3 sequence (DNA): TGTGCCAGCAGCCGAGGGACAGCCGGCTACGAGCAGTACTTC. It codes for CASSRGTAGYEQYF.